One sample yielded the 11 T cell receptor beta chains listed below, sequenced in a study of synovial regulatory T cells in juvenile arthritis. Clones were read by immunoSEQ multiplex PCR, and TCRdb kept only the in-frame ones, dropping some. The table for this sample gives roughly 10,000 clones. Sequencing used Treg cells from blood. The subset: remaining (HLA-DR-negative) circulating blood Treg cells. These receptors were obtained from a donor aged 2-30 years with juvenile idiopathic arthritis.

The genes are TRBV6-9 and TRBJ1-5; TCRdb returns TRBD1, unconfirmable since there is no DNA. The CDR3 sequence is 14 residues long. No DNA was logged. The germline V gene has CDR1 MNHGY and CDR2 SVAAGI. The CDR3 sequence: CASSYSRGNQPQHF.

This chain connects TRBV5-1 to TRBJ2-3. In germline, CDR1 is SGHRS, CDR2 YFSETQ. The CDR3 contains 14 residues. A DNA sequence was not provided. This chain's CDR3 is CASSLPGGEDTQYF.

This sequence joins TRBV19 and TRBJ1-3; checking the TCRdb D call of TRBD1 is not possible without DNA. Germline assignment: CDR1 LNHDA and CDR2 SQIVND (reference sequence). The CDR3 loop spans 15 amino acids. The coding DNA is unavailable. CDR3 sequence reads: CASKSGAISGNTIYF.

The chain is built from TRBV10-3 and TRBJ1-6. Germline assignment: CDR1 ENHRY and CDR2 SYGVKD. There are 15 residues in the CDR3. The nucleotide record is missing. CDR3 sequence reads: CAISESDVKGSPLHF.

CDR3 residues: CASSRTEDTGELFF. V usage is TRBV18 and J usage is TRBJ2-2; the D call from TCRdb, TRBD1, cannot be confirmed without DNA. The CDR3 has 14 residues. A DNA sequence was not provided. Per the germline V gene, CDR1 is KGHSH and CDR2 is LQKENI.

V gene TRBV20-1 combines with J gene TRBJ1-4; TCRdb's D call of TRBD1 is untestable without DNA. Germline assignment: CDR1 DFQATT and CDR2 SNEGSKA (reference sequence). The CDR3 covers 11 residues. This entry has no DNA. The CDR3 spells CSARGPEKLFF.

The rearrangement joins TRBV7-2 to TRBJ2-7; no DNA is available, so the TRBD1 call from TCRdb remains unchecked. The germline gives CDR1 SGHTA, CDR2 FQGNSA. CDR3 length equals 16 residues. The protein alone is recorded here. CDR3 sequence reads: CASSTGGGQGGYEQYF.

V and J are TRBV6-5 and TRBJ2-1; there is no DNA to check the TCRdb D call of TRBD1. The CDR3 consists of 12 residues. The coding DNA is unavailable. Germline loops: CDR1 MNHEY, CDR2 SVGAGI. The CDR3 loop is CASRKPDNEQFF.

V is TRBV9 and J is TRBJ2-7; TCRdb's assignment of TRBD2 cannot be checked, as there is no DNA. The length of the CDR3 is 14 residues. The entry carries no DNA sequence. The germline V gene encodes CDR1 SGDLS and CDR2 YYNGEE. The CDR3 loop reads CYGMGEGLSYEQYF.

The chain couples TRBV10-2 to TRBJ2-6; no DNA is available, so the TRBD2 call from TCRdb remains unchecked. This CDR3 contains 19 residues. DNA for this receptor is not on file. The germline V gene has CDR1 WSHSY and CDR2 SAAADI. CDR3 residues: CASSTRILAGVAGANVLTF.

The CDR3 reads CAISESGSKHGYTF. The V call is TRBV10-3, the J call TRBJ1-2; the TCRdb call, TRBD1, lacks DNA for checking. Germline V gives CDR1 ENHRY, CDR2 SYGVKD. This CDR3 spans 14 amino acids. No DNA is given.